Below, 26 T cell receptor beta chains from the same sample are listed, as sequenced in a study of spatial heterogeneity in lung cancer. TCRdb called the 5' RACE reads again in MiXCR, with one record for every CDR3 protein. Of approximately 39,000 distinct CDR3 sequences in the sample, 7% to 7.5% were seen once. Time point reported: sample taken at primary tumor resection. Sequenced here: PBMCs, sampled at surgery. Every receptor here comes from a female donor with early-stage non-small cell lung cancer.

This clonotype turned up a few times. V is TRBV2 and J is TRBJ2-5; TRBD2 matches at 7 bases. Germline CDR1 is SNHLY and CDR2 is FYNNEI. The CDR3 is 14 residues long. Trimming at V came to 8 bases and at J to 5 bases, leaving 11 bases not matched to a gene. CDR3 sequence: CASGGGRTPETQYF. The CDR3 coding sequence is TGTGCCAGCGGGGGGGGTAGGACCCCGGAGACCCAGTACTTC.

At least ten counts were recorded for this clonotype. The rearrangement links TRBV28 to TRBJ2-1, with TRBD2 matching over 12 bases. The CDR3 sequence is 17 residues long. V gave up 4 bases and J gave up 0 bases; unmatched junction bases: 4. The V gene's germline CDR1 is MDHEN and CDR2 SYDVKM. The CDR3 DNA sequence: TGTGCCAGCAGTTCCCGGACTAGCGGGATCTCCTACAATGAGCAGTTCTTC. It is translated as CASSSRTSGISYNEQFF.

This clonotype was recorded at least ten times. The chain recombines TRBV11-3 with TRBJ2-7; 10 bases are a match to TRBD1. Germline trimming cut 5 bases from V and 5 bases from J; bases unmatched to any gene: 9. The CDR3 runs 15 residues. CDR1 SGHNT and CDR2 YENEEA come from the germline V gene. CDR3 nucleotides: TGTGCCAGCAGCCCAGGACAGGGGGAACGGAACGAGCAGTACTTC. Its protein is CASSPGQGERNEQYF.

V gene TRBV20-1 combines with J gene TRBJ2-2, with D perhaps TRBD2 (6 bases). The V end was cut by 3 bases, the J end by 1 base, with 12 bases between. Germline-derived CDR1 and CDR2 are DFQATT and SNEGSKA (reference sequence). The CDR3 spans 15 residues. In DNA, the CDR3 is TGCAGTGCTAGCGGGGGTACTCTGAACACCGGGGAGCTGTTTTTT. It specifies CSASGGTLNTGELFF.

Ten or more counts support this clonotype. The V call is TRBV12-3 or TRBV12-4, the J call TRBJ2-5; D gene ambiguous. The CDR3 length is 12 residues. V was clipped by 10 bases and J by 4 bases, with 13 bases between them. In DNA, the CDR3 is TGTGCCACAGCAGCGTCCGGAGAGACCCAGTACTTC. Translation: CATAASGETQYF.

This clonotype was detected ten times or more. This chain links TRBV7-8 with TRBJ2-5; possible D gene TRBD2, 6 bases. This CDR3 spans 14 amino acids. CDR1 and CDR2 (germline): SGHVS, FQNEAQ. Deletions cut 5 bases from V and 7 bases from J, with 17 bases between. CDR3 DNA sequence: TGTGCCAGCAGCCTAAATCCAGGGCGGGGGACCCAGTACTTC. This encodes CASSLNPGRGTQYF.

This clonotype was recorded many times. The V gene is TRBV2, the J gene TRBJ2-6; tentatively, D is TRBD1 or TRBD2 (6 bases each). The CDR3 is made up of 17 amino acids. Germline assignment: CDR1 SNHLY and CDR2 FYNNEI. Trimming took off 4 bases at V and 2 bases at J, with 15 bases between the two ends. CDR3 sequence reads: CASSGGRGRPGANVLTF. DNA for the CDR3: TGTGCCAGCAGTGGGGGGCGGGGCCGACCTGGGGCCAACGTCCTGACTTTC.

In its sample, this clonotype was seen many times. The V call is TRBV20-1, the J call TRBJ2-1; D remains ambiguous. The V and J ends lost 5 bases and 8 bases respectively, with 7 bases between them. Germline assignment: CDR1 DFQATT and CDR2 SNEGSKA (reference sequence). This CDR3 comprises 10 residues. The CDR3 DNA sequence: TGCAGTGCTGCCGATTATGAGCAGTTCTTC. It specifies CSAADYEQFF.

This clonotype came up a few times. The V call is TRBV15, the J call TRBJ2-3, with 7 bases aligning to TRBD2. After removal of 1 base from V and 6 bases from J, the junction contained 10 bases not matched to a gene. Germline V CDR1 and CDR2: LNHNV, YYDKDF (reference sequence). The CDR3 extends over 16 amino acids. The CDR3 sequence: CATSRGVGGSWDTQYF. The CDR3 DNA reads TGTGCCACCAGCAGAGGAGTTGGCGGGAGTTGGGATACGCAGTATTTT.

This clonotype was seen many times. CDR3 residues: CASSPPGGAGYTF. The CDR3 region has the DNA TGTGCCAGCAGTCCCCCGGGGGGGGCTGGCTACACCTTC. The chain employs TRBV6-6 and TRBJ1-2; D may be TRBD1 (6 bases). Germline V gene lookup returns CDR1 MNHNY and CDR2 SVGAGI (reference sequence). V was pared by 5 bases and J by 7 bases, with 14 bases between. There are 13 residues in the CDR3.

This CDR3 reads CASRKGTFSGETQYF. The CDR3 DNA sequence: TGTGCCAGCAGGAAAGGGACTTTTAGCGGGGAGACCCAGTACTTC. J is TRBJ2-5 and V is TRBV6-6; the match to TRBD2 covers 7 bases. Germline assignment: CDR1 MNHNY and CDR2 SVGAGI (reference sequence). Trimming removed 6 bases from V and 5 bases from J; junction bases left unmatched: 12. The CDR3 has 15 residues.

V is TRBV2 and J is TRBJ1-1, with D maybe TRBD1 (5 bases). V lost 7 bases to trimming and J lost 2 bases, with 14 bases between them. Germline CDR1 is SNHLY and CDR2 is FYNNEI. This CDR3 has 14 residues. As DNA, the CDR3 is TGTGCCAGCACCAGGGACGGCTATAACACTGAAGCTTTCTTT. This gives the protein CASTRDGYNTEAFF.

This clonotype was found many times. J is TRBJ2-1 and V is TRBV7-9; no firm D call. Per germline, CDR1 SEHNR and CDR2 FQNEAQ (reference sequence). The germline V and J ends were trimmed by 7 bases and 4 bases, with 26 bases remaining between them. This CDR3 region has 18 residues. CDR3 DNA: TGTGCCAGCACCCCGCCCCTGGATACTATCTTCCCTTACAATGAGCAGTTCTTC. Translated, it gives CASTPPLDTIFPYNEQFF.

This clonotype was counted many times. The genes are TRBV20-1 and TRBJ2-1, with 9 nucleotides matching TRBD2. The trim removed 5 bases at V and 4 bases at J, leaving 9 bases unmatched. CDR3 length equals 15 residues. Looked up from germline, CDR1 is DFQATT and CDR2 is SNEGSKA (reference sequence). The CDR3 sequence: CSAPLRRGGYNEQFF. The CDR3 DNA follows: TGCAGTGCTCCCTTAAGGCGGGGGGGGTACAATGAGCAGTTCTTC.

This clonotype has ten or more counts. J is TRBJ2-4 and V is TRBV5-4, with D uncertain. Germline V gene data show CDR1 as SGHNT and CDR2 as YYREEE (reference sequence). V gave up 4 bases and J gave up 6 bases, with 11 bases separating them. The CDR3 runs 13 residues. The CDR3 coding sequence is TGTGCCAGCAGCCCTTTCCTAGGAAACATTCAGTACTTC. It yields the protein CASSPFLGNIQYF.

To note about this clonotype: A much larger clone lies a single base off, so this may be a read error. The chain recombines TRBV5-4 with TRBJ2-1; 10 bases are a match to TRBD1. Germline CDR1 SGHNT, CDR2 YYREEE (reference sequence). The CDR3 runs 15 residues. V was pared by 4 bases and J by 9 bases, with 10 bases of the junction left unmatched. The CDR3 sequence is CASSPGTGDFSEQFF. CDR3 DNA sequence: TGTGCCAGCAGCCCTGGGACAGGGGATTTCAGTGAGCAGTTCTTC.

This clonotype was observed a handful of times. The chain uses TRBV10-3 and TRBJ2-3; unclear D gene. V lost 6 bases, J lost 1 base, and 11 bases lay in between. Germline CDR1 reads ENHRY; CDR2 reads SYGVKD. This CDR3 spans 14 amino acids. The CDR3 DNA follows: TGTGCCATCAGCCCCAGACAAGGCACAGATACGCAGTATTTT. Encoded protein: CAISPRQGTDTQYF.

This clonotype was seen only a few times. The V gene is TRBV18, the J gene TRBJ1-2, with D unresolved. CDR3 size: 14 residues. Looked up from germline, CDR1 is KGHSH and CDR2 is LQKENI. The V end lost 3 bases, the J end lost 3 bases, and 11 bases lay between the germline ends. The CDR3 region has the DNA TGTGCCAGCTCACCCCAGGTGCTGGACTATGGCTACACCTTC. Amino acids: CASSPQVLDYGYTF. The full variable domain, with the rest looked up from reference TRBV18 and TRBJ1-2, is NAGVMQNPRHLVRRRGQEARLRCSPMKGHSHVYWYRQLPEEGLKFMVYLQKENIIDESGMPKERFSAEFPKEGPSILRIQQVVRGDSAAYFCASSPQVLDYGYTFGSGTRLTVV.

This clonotype was detected ten times or more. The chain has TRBV4-1 and TRBJ2-3, with D unresolved. This CDR3 contains 14 residues. V shed 4 bases and J shed 1 base, with 9 bases lying between them. Germline-derived CDR1 and CDR2 are MGHRA and YSYEKL. The CDR3 DNA is TGCGCCAGCAGCCTAGCCGAACGCACAGATACGCAGTATTTT. As protein: CASSLAERTDTQYF.

The table lists this clonotype with many counts. The V and J genes are TRBV6-6 and TRBJ2-1; weak D call: TRBD1 (6 bases). V was pared by 4 bases and J by 12 bases, with 16 bases between. CDR3 length equals 13 residues. CDR1 and CDR2 (germline): MNHNY, SVGAGI (reference sequence). For the CDR3, the DNA is TGTGCCAGCAGTTTGACAGGTCCCGGTGGGCAGTTCTTC. This sequence encodes CASSLTGPGGQFF.

This clonotype occurred many times. The rearrangement uses TRBV12-3 or TRBV12-4 and TRBJ1-2; the D gene is possibly TRBD1 (5 bases). Trimming cost V 9 bases and J 0 bases, with 11 bases left between them. The length of the CDR3 is 13 residues. The CDR3 is CASGGSANYGYTF. The CDR3 DNA is TGTGCCAGTGGGGGGTCAGCTAACTATGGCTACACCTTC.

This clonotype appeared a few times. J is TRBJ2-7 and V is TRBV20-1, with 8 bases lining up with TRBD2. Germline CDR1 is DFQATT and CDR2 is SNEGSKA (reference sequence). The CDR3 extends over 15 amino acids. After removal of 1 base from V and 3 bases from J, the junction contained 8 bases not matched to a gene. This CDR3 is CSARAASGQLYEQYF. The CDR3 nucleotides read TGCAGTGCTAGAGCTGCTAGCGGGCAACTCTACGAGCAGTACTTC.

This chain uses TRBV12-3 or TRBV12-4 with TRBJ2-5; D is uncertain. The CDR3 contains 13 residues. Trimming cost V 3 bases and J 0 bases, with 5 bases left between them. In DNA form, the CDR3 reads TGTGCCAGCAGTTTCAATGACCAAGAGACCCAGTACTTC. This codes for CASSFNDQETQYF.

V is TRBV7-2 and J is TRBJ2-1; D may be TRBD2 (6 bases). The CDR3 has 14 residues. Germline V gene lookup returns CDR1 SGHTA and CDR2 FQGNSA. Trimming pared 4 bases from V and 12 bases from J, leaving 19 bases between. The CDR3 coding sequence is TGTGCCAGCAGCTACGGGCGGCGGAGGGATGTGCAGTTCTTC. It is translated as CASSYGRRRDVQFF.

This clonotype was seen many times. The chain couples TRBV14 to TRBJ2-1, with 10 bases that match TRBD2. CDR3 length: 16 amino acids. CDR1 is SGHDN, CDR2 FVKESK, per germline. The V gene end was trimmed by 5 bases and the J gene end by 7 bases; junction bases not matched to a gene: 11. This chain's CDR3 is CASSDTSGRAENEQFF. CDR3 bases: TGTGCCAGCAGCGACACAAGCGGGAGGGCCGAAAATGAGCAGTTCTTC.

As for this clonotype: This could be a read error, since a much larger clone is one nucleotide away. V is TRBV5-6 and J is TRBJ2-3; 11 nucleotides agree with TRBD2. Germline assignment: CDR1 SGHDT and CDR2 YYEEEE. This CDR3 spans 14 amino acids. DNA for the CDR3: TGTGTCAGCAGCACTAGCGGGAGTTCAGATACGCAGTATTTT. This encodes CVSSTSGSSDTQYF.